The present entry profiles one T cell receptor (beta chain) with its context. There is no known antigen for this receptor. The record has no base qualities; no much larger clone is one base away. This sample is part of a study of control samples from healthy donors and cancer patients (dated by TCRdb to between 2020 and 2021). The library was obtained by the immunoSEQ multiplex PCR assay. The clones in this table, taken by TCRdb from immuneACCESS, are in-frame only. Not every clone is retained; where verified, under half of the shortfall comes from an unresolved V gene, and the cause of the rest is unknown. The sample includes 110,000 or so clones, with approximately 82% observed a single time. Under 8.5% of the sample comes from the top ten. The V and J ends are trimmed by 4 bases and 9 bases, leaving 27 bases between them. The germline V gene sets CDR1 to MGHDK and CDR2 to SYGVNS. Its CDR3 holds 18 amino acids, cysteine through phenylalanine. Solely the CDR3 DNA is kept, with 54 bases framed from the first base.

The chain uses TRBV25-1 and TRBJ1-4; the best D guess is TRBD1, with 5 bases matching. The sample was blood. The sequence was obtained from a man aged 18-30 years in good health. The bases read TGTGCCAGCAGTGGATACCCCGGATTAGGCCAAGGGGTCCAAAAACTGTTTTTT. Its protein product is CASSGYPGLGQGVQKLFF.